This T cell receptor (beta chain) is from a study of T cell responses to AZD1222 COVID-19 vaccine. With V trimmed by 2 bases and J by 7 bases, 10 bases remained unmatched. CDR1 is SGHVS, CDR2 FQNEAQ, per germline. This CDR3 contains 16 residues. The protocol was immunoSEQ multiplex PCR, while the TCRdb copy is restricted to in-frame clones and leaves out a portion. The table records approximately 82,000 clones, approximately 90% of them present only once. This chain joins TRBV7-8 and TRBJ1-3, with 8 bases lining up with TRBD1. Sequencing was performed on peripheral blood, taken on day 0 of AZD1222 vaccination. The source is an adult in good health. CDR3 sequence: CASSLSQGVTYNTIYF. As DNA, the CDR3 is TGTGCCAGCAGCTTATCACAGGGGGTGACTTATAACACCATATATTTT.